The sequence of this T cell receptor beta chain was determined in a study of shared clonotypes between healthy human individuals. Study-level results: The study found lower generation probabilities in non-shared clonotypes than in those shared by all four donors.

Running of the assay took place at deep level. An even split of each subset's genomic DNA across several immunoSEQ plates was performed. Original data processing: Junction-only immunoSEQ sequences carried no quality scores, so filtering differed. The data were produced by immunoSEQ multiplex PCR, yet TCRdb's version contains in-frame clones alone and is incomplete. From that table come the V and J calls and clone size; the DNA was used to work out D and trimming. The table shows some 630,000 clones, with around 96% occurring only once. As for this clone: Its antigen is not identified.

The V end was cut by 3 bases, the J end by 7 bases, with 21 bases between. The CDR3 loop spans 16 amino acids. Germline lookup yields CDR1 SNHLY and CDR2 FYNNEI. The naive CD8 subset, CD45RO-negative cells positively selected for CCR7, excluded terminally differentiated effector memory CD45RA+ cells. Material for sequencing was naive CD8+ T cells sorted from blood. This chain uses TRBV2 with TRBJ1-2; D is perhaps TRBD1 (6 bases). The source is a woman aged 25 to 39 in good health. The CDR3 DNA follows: TGTGCCAGCAGTGATACGTGGGACACGCCCATTGGTGGCTACACCTTC. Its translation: CASSDTWDTPIGGYTF.